What follows is one TCR beta chain and its context. Its antigen is still unknown. This entry belongs to a study of T cells after posttransplantation cyclophosphamide. Study outcomes and limitations: Donor CD8+ memory clones often dominated recipient blood repertoires at later times. Recipient CMV seropositivity and CMV reactivation strongly tracked TRB clonality. Tissue-infiltrating T cells from skin or gut overlapped little with blood T cells.

Profiled with immunoSEQ multiplex PCR; TCRdb holds only in-frame clones, not every one. This table has about 21,000 clones, about 86% appearing once. Control samples came 1 year after myeloablative marrow transplants with methotrexate plus calcineurin inhibitor. The J segment lost 0 bases and the V segment lost 5 bases, leaving 16 bases of the junction unmatched. Germline V gene data show CDR1 as SGHKS and CDR2 as YYEKEE (reference sequence). This CDR3 is built from 18 residues. This TCR came from a female patient in her 30s who received an allogeneic stem cell transplant from an unrelated donor, was CMV-positive, and had acute and chronic GVHD. Some T cells may be the graft donor's. The chain combines TRBV5-5 with TRBJ1-1; 7 nucleotides match TRBD1. The sample here was PBMCs, taken 362 days after allogeneic stem cell transplant with calcineurin inhibitor and methotrexate. CDR3 bases: TGTGCCAGCAGTCGATATCCGGGACAGACTATAATGAACACTGAAGCTTTCTTT. Translation gives CASSRYPGQTIMNTEAFF.